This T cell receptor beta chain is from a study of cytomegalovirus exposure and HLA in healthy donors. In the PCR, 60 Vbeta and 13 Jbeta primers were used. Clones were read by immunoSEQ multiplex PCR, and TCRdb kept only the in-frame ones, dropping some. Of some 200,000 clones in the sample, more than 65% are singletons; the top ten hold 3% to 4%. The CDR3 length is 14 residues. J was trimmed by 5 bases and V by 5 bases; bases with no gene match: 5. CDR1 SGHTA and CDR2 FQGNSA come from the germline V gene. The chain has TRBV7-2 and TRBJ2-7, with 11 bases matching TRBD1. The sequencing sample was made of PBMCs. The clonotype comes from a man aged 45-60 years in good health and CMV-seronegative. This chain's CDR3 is CASSTRTGGNEQYF. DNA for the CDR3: TGTGCCAGCAGCACCCGGACAGGGGGCAACGAGCAGTACTTC.